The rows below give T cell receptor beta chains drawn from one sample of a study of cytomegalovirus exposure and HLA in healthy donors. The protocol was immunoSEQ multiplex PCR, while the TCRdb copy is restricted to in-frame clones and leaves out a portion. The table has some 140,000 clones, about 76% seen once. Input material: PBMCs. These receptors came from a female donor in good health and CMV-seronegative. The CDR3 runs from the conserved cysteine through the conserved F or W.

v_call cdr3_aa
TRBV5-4 CASSLAVGTPLHF
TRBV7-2 CASSSGRDRRYEKLFF
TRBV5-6 CASSTGGQVEKLFF
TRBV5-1 CASREGTGPEKLFF
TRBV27 CASSLITGQGSPYEQYF
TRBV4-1 CASSYRTELYEQYF
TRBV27 CASRRGSNYGYTF
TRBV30 CAWSGGQDGSPLHF
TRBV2 CASQTGGGGFVNEKLFF
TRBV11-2 CASSFVYGVQETQYF
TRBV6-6 CASLTGAGGYTF
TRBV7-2 CASSARGGEKLFF
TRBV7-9 CASSLAMAGGPPLHF
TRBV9 CASSAEDWYGYTF
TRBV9 CASGLAGGTDTQYF
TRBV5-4 CASSFSGVAEAFF
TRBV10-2 CASRAGETEAFF
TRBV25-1 CASSEYRQPNTEAFF
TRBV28 CASSPHRAFNTEAFF
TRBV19 CASSMYGTGPYEQYF
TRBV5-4 CASSLGRFSYEQYF
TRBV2 CASSELKNSPLHF
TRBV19 CASSMGANTEAFF
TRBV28 CASSSFVKLPYEQYF
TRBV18 CASSYGIGNTIYF
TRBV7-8 CASSLYTGGADTQYF
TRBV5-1 CACRLRVDTEAFF
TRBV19 CASSSWGSGSYEQYF
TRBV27 CASSRRQGVNYGYTF
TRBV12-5 CASGLPRDYITDTQYF
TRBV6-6 CASSYSRTGQSTYTF
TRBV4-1 CASSQSGARTDTQYF
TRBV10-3 CAISGTNRGDSGELFF
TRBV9 CASSVGSGLGGELFF
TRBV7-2 CASGVDSSYAYEQYF
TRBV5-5 CASSVTGTANNQPQHF
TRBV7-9 CASPGGGRPTGELFF
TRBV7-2 CASSPDRGLNEKLFF
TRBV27 CASSLYGGEYNEQFF
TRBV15 CATSRRTFGSYGYTF
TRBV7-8 CASSRGDATDTQYF
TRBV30 CAWSIWRTDTQYF